This is a list of T cell receptor beta chains from one sample in a study of cytomegalovirus exposure and HLA in healthy donors. TCRdb's copy holds only in-frame clones and misses some; the assay was immunoSEQ multiplex PCR. The sample features some 44,000 clones, with approximately 2% in its top ten. The sample comprised PBMCs. Receptor source: a woman under 40 in good health and CMV-seronegative. Each CDR3 is given with its conserved first and last residue.

>TRBV2|TRBJ2-5
CAIDRKQGFQETQYF
>TRBV9|TRBJ2-1
CASSGGEANNEQFF
>TRBV18|TRBJ2-2
CASSPGQGNTGELFF
>TRBV18|TRBJ2-3
CASSATSGSFGTDTQYF
>TRBV19|TRBJ2-7
CASSGLAGVDEQYF
>TRBV4-1|TRBJ1-2
CASSGRLGQGNGYTF
>TRBV30|TRBJ2-2
CAQQGGLNTGELFF
>TRBV6-1|TRBJ2-7
CASTRDMSSYEQYF
>TRBV12-5|TRBJ1-1
CASGLVGANTEAFF
>TRBV7-9|TRBJ2-3
CASSPTDTQYF
>TRBV6-1|TRBJ1-2
CASSGGTGDYGYTF
>TRBV10-3|TRBJ2-1
CAISESLAGVENEQFF
>TRBV15|TRBJ2-5
CATSRDRWAQETQYF
>TRBV28|TRBJ2-7
CASSSAGLGEQYF
>TRBV6-4|TRBJ1-5
CASREPDTNQPQHF
>TRBV6-4|TRBJ2-3
CASSDAASGVDTQYF
>TRBV28|TRBJ2-7
CASSFVAGWVEQYF
>TRBV5-1|TRBJ1-1
CARMGGDTEAFF
>TRBV29-1|TRBJ1-1
CSATDFEDTEAFF
>TRBV2|TRBJ2-6
CARAGGASGANVLTF
>TRBV5-6|TRBJ2-3
CASSTDRAPRDTQYF
>TRBV6-5|TRBJ1-5
CASSPKPGGDQPQHF
>TRBV18|TRBJ2-2
CASSLGTLNTGELFF
>TRBV28|TRBJ2-7
CASSSPGTTSYEQYF
>TRBV6-1|TRBJ2-1
CASSVTGIDEQFF
>TRBV7-9|TRBJ2-1
CASSTSGRPGYNEQFF
>TRBV14|TRBJ1-1
CASSHGGARTEAFF
>TRBV4-2|TRBJ2-1
CASSGPGQGTNEQFF
>TRBV29-1|TRBJ2-7
CSATAGGYEQYF
>TRBV2|TRBJ2-7
CASREGLAGEQYF
>TRBV7-2|TRBJ2-2
CASSLPLNTGELFF
>TRBV14|TRBJ2-1
CASSQAGDRFQFF
>TRBV6-5|TRBJ1-1
CASSYSGGLNTEAFF
>TRBV4-3|TRBJ2-1
CASSQGTSGRTGNEQFF
>TRBV9|TRBJ2-3
CASSVGTSGSLRVTQYF
>TRBV28|TRBJ1-2
CASSSGGAYYTF
>TRBV30|TRBJ1-5
CAWAQKRRTGGSNQPQHF
>TRBV5-1|TRBJ2-3
CASSFTGGADTQYF
>TRBV10-3|TRBJ2-7
CAISDLTSATYEQYF
>TRBV7-8|TRBJ2-7
CASSTRDSFYEQYF
>TRBV11-2|TRBJ2-2
CASRVQTTGELFF
>TRBV28|TRBJ1-5
CASSRQGEGVNQPQHF
>TRBV30|TRBJ2-1
CAWSARETSEQFF
>TRBV28|TRBJ2-1
CASSRWREHNEQFF
>TRBV27|TRBJ1-1
CASSYPGIHITEAFF
>TRBV4-3|TRBJ1-1
CASSTLQGGKTEAFF
>TRBV4-1|TRBJ2-2
CASSQDSHTRTGELFF
>TRBV5-1|TRBJ2-7
CASSDQQGVEQYF
>TRBV2|TRBJ2-7
CASSSSLGLAAPAYEQYF
>TRBV6-4|TRBJ2-1
CASSELAETYNEQFF
>TRBV5-6|TRBJ1-1
CASSLQARDRGF
>TRBV12-5|TRBJ1-5
CASGWGTGEGNQPQHF
>TRBV6-6|TRBJ2-7
CASGRTAGGWWEQYF
>TRBV14|TRBJ2-7
CASSLLAGSYEQYF
>TRBV4-3|TRBJ2-1
CASSPGAGTAYDNEQFF
>TRBV28|TRBJ1-1
CASSRAGVTEAFF
>TRBV19|TRBJ1-1
CATSKQNTEAFF
>TRBV10-3|TRBJ1-2
CAISENQGGVVGYGYTF
>TRBV7-9|TRBJ2-2
CASSPRTGDTGELFF